This TCR beta chain was captured by sequencing in a study of cytomegalovirus exposure and HLA in healthy donors. Overall study findings and caveats: A later analysis linked a missense DCLRE1C variant to TCR beta V- and J-gene trimming. An analysis done earlier found most TCR beta V segments productive about 87% or about 30% of the time.

PCR employed 60 Vbeta and 13 Jbeta primers. Sequencing was performed with immunoSEQ multiplex PCR; in TCRdb, only in-frame clones are kept and a portion is missing. This repertoire shows 100,000 or so clones, approximately 70% found once; its top ten account for approximately 11%. The CDR3 length is 16 residues. Per the germline V gene, CDR1 is MNHEY and CDR2 is SMNVEV (reference sequence). Trimming removed 5 bases from V and 5 bases from J; junction bases left unmatched: 14. About this clone: No antigen is known for it.

The donors gave bone marrow, and they were healthy. The J gene is TRBJ2-5, the V gene TRBV27; TRBD1 matches 7 bases. The receptor was derived from a man aged 35 to 55 in good health and CMV-seropositive. Source material: PBMCs. The CDR3 sequence is CASSPWTGGVRETQYF. The CDR3 DNA reads as TGTGCCAGCAGTCCATGGACAGGTGGGGTTCGGGAGACCCAGTACTTC.